What follows are 23 T cell receptor beta chains derived from one specimen sequenced in a study of Graves' ophthalmopathy and Graves' hyperthyroidism. TCR beta CDR3 amplification used RNA transcripts. First-round RT-PCR relied on HTBI primers, and a second-round multiplex PCR came next. Each CDR3 protein gets one entry after TCRdb re-called the multiplex PCR reads with MiXCR. The data contain approximately 410,000 distinct CDR3 sequences, 15% of them singletons. The sequencing input was peripheral blood. The receptors were sampled from a woman between 18 and 29 years old with stable Graves' hyperthyroidism.

The sample holds many counts of this clonotype. The chain is built from TRBV12-3 or TRBV12-4 and TRBJ1-2; 7 bases align to TRBD1. The CDR3 loop spans 16 amino acids. V was clipped by 6 bases and J by 8 bases; unmatched bases: 18. The CDR3 loop is CASRGPGQTVPGGYTF. The CDR3 DNA reads TGTGCCAGCAGGGGTCCGGGACAGACCGTGCCGGGGGGCTACACCTTC.

This clonotype was seen repeatedly, ten times or more. V gene TRBV12-5 combines with J gene TRBJ1-5, with D possibly TRBD1 on 6 matching bases. The CDR3 covers 15 residues. The ends were cut back, 7 bases at V and 4 bases at J, with 17 bases in the middle. Germline CDR1 is LGHNT and CDR2 is FRNRAP. The CDR3 DNA reads as TGTGCTAGTGCCCAGAGGGGGGCTCCAAATCAGCCCCAGCATTTT. The encoded protein is CASAQRGAPNQPQHF.

In its sample, this clonotype was seen many times. The chain joins TRBV4-1 to TRBJ2-7; D is unresolved. The CDR3 is 15 amino acids. V was clipped by 0 bases and J by 3 bases, with 12 bases between them. Germline loops: CDR1 MGHRA, CDR2 YSYEKL. CDR3 DNA: TGCGCCAGCAGCCAAGATTCCGGAAGATACTACGAGCAGTACTTC. It translates to CASSQDSGRYYEQYF.

The rearrangement uses TRBV7-8 and TRBJ1-1; 7 bases fit TRBD1. There are 15 residues in the CDR3. The junction had 2 bases not matched to a gene; V was cut back by 0 bases and J by 1 base. The germline V gene has CDR1 SGHVS and CDR2 FQNEAQ. The CDR3, as DNA: TGTGCCAGCAGCTTAGCCCGGACAGGGAACACTGAAGCTTTCTTT. Protein: CASSLARTGNTEAFF.

At least ten counts were recorded for this clonotype. The chain couples TRBV12-3 or TRBV12-4 to TRBJ1-5; D might be TRBD1 (5 bases). V lost 6 bases to trimming and J lost 3 bases, with 15 bases between them. The CDR3 totals 15 residues. CDR3 in amino acids: CASRVGGVNNQPQHF. As DNA, the CDR3 is TGTGCCAGCAGGGTCGGGGGGGTCAACAATCAGCCCCAGCATTTT.

In this sample, this clonotype turned up many times. J is TRBJ2-7 and V is TRBV20-1, with 8 bases fitting TRBD2. The CDR3 extends over 11 amino acids. V trimming: 6 bases; J trimming: 6 bases; junction bases outside the gene matches: 4. Germline loops: CDR1 DFQATT, CDR2 SNEGSKA (reference sequence). The CDR3 protein is CSAPRGGEQYF. The CDR3 coding sequence is TGCAGTGCCCCTCGGGGGGGCGAGCAGTACTTC.

This clonotype appeared many times. The gene calls are TRBV12-3 or TRBV12-4 and TRBJ1-1; D ambiguous. The CDR3 extends over 13 amino acids. V dropped 8 bases and J dropped 1 base, with 11 bases sitting between them. This CDR3 is CASRLGPNTEAFF. CDR3 DNA sequence: TGTGCCAGCCGCTTAGGCCCGAACACTGAAGCTTTCTTT.

This clonotype turned up a few times. V and J are TRBV5-1 and TRBJ2-5, with D perhaps assigned TRBD1 or TRBD2 (5 bases each). The CDR3 covers 18 residues. V lost 4 bases and J lost 7, with 29 bases in between. Germline CDR1 and CDR2: SGHRS and YFSETQ. CDR3 nucleotides: TGCGCCAGCAGCCTCCTAAAATTTGGGGCGAGGGGATATTGGACCCAGTACTTC. Translated, it gives CASSLLKFGARGYWTQYF. Drawing the rest from reference TRBV5-1 and TRBJ2-5, the complete variable domain is KAGVTQTPRYLIKTRGQQVTLSCSPISGHRSVSWYQQTPGQGLQFLFEYFSETQRNKGNFPGRFSGRQFSNSRSEMNVSTLELGDSALYLCASSLLKFGARGYWTQYFGPGTRLLVL.

This clonotype was seen ten or more times. The chain recombines TRBV12-3 or TRBV12-4 with TRBJ1-2; 10 bases are shared with TRBD1. With V trimmed by 6 bases and J by 6 bases, 4 bases remained unmatched. The CDR3 runs to 13 residues. This CDR3 reads CASRYDRGHGYTF. In DNA, the CDR3 is TGTGCCAGCAGGTACGACAGGGGGCATGGCTACACCTTC.

The table lists this clonotype with many counts. The CDR3 nucleotides are TGTGCCAGCAGTTACTTCACAGGGCTGGCTGGGGCCAACGTCCTGACTTTC. Its protein is CASSYFTGLAGANVLTF. The chain links TRBV6-5 to TRBJ2-6, with a weak D call TRBD1 (6 bases). Trimming left V 1 base short and J 2 bases short, with 12 bases between. The germline V gene has CDR1 MNHEY and CDR2 SVGAGI. CDR3 size: 17 residues.

This clonotype was detected ten times or more. The V call is TRBV10-3, the J call TRBJ1-2; TRBD1 is a possible D gene (5 bases). This CDR3 is built from 13 residues. The V gene lost 6 bases and the J gene lost 5 bases, with 13 bases spanning the gap. Germline assignment: CDR1 ENHRY and CDR2 SYGVKD. The CDR3 protein is CAIRTDSQYGYTF. CDR3 bases: TGTGCCATCAGGACCGACAGTCAGTATGGCTACACCTTC.

This clonotype appeared many times. The chain recombines TRBV11-3 with TRBJ2-7; weak D call: TRBD1 (6 bases). Germline values: CDR1 SGHNT, CDR2 YENEEA. The CDR3 length is 13 residues. Trimming took 6 bases from V and 4 from J, leaving 13 bases between them. The CDR3 loop is CASSIYRVYEQYF. In nucleotides, the CDR3 is TGTGCCAGCAGTATTTACAGGGTGTACGAGCAGTACTTC.

The rearrangement uses TRBV24-1 and TRBJ2-7; D is perhaps TRBD1 (6 bases). CDR3 length: 15 amino acids. Trimming shortened V by 7 bases and J by 0 bases, and 15 bases separated the two germline ends. Germline V lookup: CDR1 KGHDR, CDR2 SFDVKD. The CDR3 nucleotides read TGTGCCACCAGGACCGGGGACACCATCTCCTACGAGCAGTACTTC. Protein: CATRTGDTISYEQYF.

This clonotype was seen at least ten times. J is TRBJ2-7 and V is TRBV6-1, with D uncertain. This CDR3 has 19 residues. CDR1 and CDR2 (germline): MNHNS, SASEGT. Trimming stripped 0 bases from V and 0 bases from J, with 21 bases between. The CDR3 bases are TGTGCCAGCAGTGAAGCGCCGTTAGGAGCCGATGTCCTCTCCTACGAGCAGTACTTC. Amino acids: CASSEAPLGADVLSYEQYF.

This clonotype was recorded a few times. Compared with germline, one end of the junction differs, possibly owing to a read error. V is TRBV7-4 and J is TRBJ2-5; TRBD2 matches at 10 bases. Germline assignment: CDR1 SGHVT and CDR2 SQSDAQ. CDR3 length equals 14 residues. The CDR3 is CLSGGAWNEETQYF. The CDR3 nucleotides are TGCTTGAGCGGGGGGGCATGGAACGAAGAGACCCAGTACTTC.

In this sample, this clonotype turned up many times. In nucleotides, the CDR3 is TGTGCCACCAGCAGAGATAATTCGGGACAGGGATACGAGCAGTACTTC. Translating it yields CATSRDNSGQGYEQYF. The J gene is TRBJ2-7, the V gene TRBV15, with 9 bases identical to TRBD1. The germline V gene encodes CDR1 LNHNV and CDR2 YYDKDF (reference sequence). V gave up 0 bases and J gave up 4 bases; unmatched junction bases: 7. The CDR3 is made up of 16 amino acids.

There are many counts of this clonotype. The rearrangement joins TRBV6-4 to TRBJ1-1; D possibly corresponds to TRBD1 (6 bases). V lost 0 bases and J 9 bases, leaving 11 bases between the germline ends. Per the germline V gene, CDR1 is MRHNA and CDR2 is SNTAGT. This CDR3 is 13 amino acids long. In nucleotides, the CDR3 is TGTGCCAGCAGTGACTCGGAACAGGGTAAAGCTTTCTTT. This translates into CASSDSEQGKAFF.

This clonotype was detected many times. The rearrangement joins TRBV19 to TRBJ1-5, with D possibly being TRBD1 (6 bases). This CDR3 has 18 residues. Trimming took 3 bases from V and 0 from J, leaving 18 bases between them. Germline V gives CDR1 LNHDA, CDR2 SQIVND (reference sequence). Here the CDR3 reads CASSIPWAGDLSNQPQHF. CDR3 coding DNA: TGTGCCAGTAGTATCCCCTGGGCAGGGGACCTTAGCAATCAGCCCCAGCATTTT.

There are many counts of this clonotype. Here the CDR3 DNA reads TGCAGTGCCCTACACCGCAAATTGGACGGGAACTCCTACGAGCAGTACTTC. Translating it yields CSALHRKLDGNSYEQYF. The J gene is TRBJ2-7, the V gene TRBV20-1; D is possibly TRBD2 (5 bases). V was cut by 6 bases and J by 0 bases, with 24 bases left in between. This CDR3 comprises 17 residues. CDR1 is DFQATT, CDR2 SNEGSKA, per germline (reference sequence).

The table lists this clonotype with many counts. V usage is TRBV7-9 and J usage is TRBJ1-1; possibly TRBD1 for D (5 bases). V lost 1 base and J 6 bases, leaving 12 bases between the germline ends. The CDR3 sequence is 14 residues long. In germline, CDR1 is SEHNR, CDR2 FQNEAQ (reference sequence). The CDR3 nucleotides are TGTGCCAGCAGCTTAGAACAGGCAGCGGCTGAAGCTTTCTTT. It is translated as CASSLEQAAAEAFF. Filled out from reference TRBV7-9 and TRBJ1-1, the complete variable domain reads DTGVSQNPRHKITKRGQNVTFRCDPISEHNRLYWYRQTLGQGPEFLTYFQNEAQLEKSRLLSDRFSAERPKGSFSTLEIQRTEQGDSAMYLCASSLEQAAAEAFFGQGTRLTVV.

The rearrangement joins TRBV12-3 or TRBV12-4 to TRBJ2-5; D is perhaps TRBD2 (6 bases). This CDR3 region has 13 residues. Between the trimmed V and J ends, which lost 6 bases and 5 bases, there was a span of 13 bases. The CDR3 DNA reads TGTGCCAGCAGACCTTCGGGGGTGGAGACCCAGTACTTC. Translated: CASRPSGVETQYF.

The rearrangement uses TRBV29-1 and TRBJ2-5, with D possibly TRBD1 on 6 matching bases. The germline V gene has CDR1 SQVTM and CDR2 ANQGSEA. Trimming took off 4 bases at V and 5 bases at J, with 17 bases between the two ends. The CDR3 consists of 14 residues. This CDR3 reads CSVGYRGHQETQYF. The CDR3, as DNA: TGCAGCGTTGGTTATAGGGGACATCAGGAGACCCAGTACTTC.

A remark on this clonotype: A read error is possible here, since a much larger clone lies one base away. The V and J genes are TRBV29-1 and TRBJ2-2, with D maybe TRBD2 (7 bases). Trimming stripped 6 bases from V and 6 bases from J, with 14 bases between. The CDR3 spans 13 residues. The germline gives CDR1 SQVTM, CDR2 ANQGSEA. This CDR3 is CSVWGGAAGELFF. The CDR3 DNA reads as TGCAGCGTCTGGGGGGGGGCGGCCGGGGAGCTGTTTTTT.